Below, 10 T cell receptor beta chains from the same sample are listed, as sequenced in a study of graft-versus-host responses after intestinal transplantation. The starting material, graft tissue, was processed to release intraepithelial and lamina propria lymphocytes. Measured with immunoSEQ multiplex PCR; TCRdb has only the in-frame clones, and not every one. This sample has about 15,000 clones, with roughly 60% found just once. Source: ileum tissue, taken 524 days after transplant. The receptors were gathered from a human patient who received an intestinal transplant, so some T cells may come from the graft donor.

This chain links TRBV4-3 with TRBJ1-2; a possible D gene is TRBD1 (5 bases). This CDR3 spans 15 amino acids. Germline V lookup: CDR1 LGHNA, CDR2 YSLEER. V shed 0 bases and J shed 4 bases, with 12 bases lying between them. CDR3 sequence reads: CASSQDSGLGYGYTF. The DNA of the CDR3 is TGCGCCAGCAGCCAAGATTCAGGGTTAGGCTATGGCTACACCTTC.

V usage is TRBV29-1 and J usage is TRBJ1-2, with 8 bases identical to TRBD1. Per germline, CDR1 SQVTM and CDR2 ANQGSEA. The V gene end was trimmed by 5 bases and the J gene end by 6 bases; junction bases not matched to a gene: 2. The CDR3 contains 11 residues. The CDR3 DNA is TGCAGCGTTAGGACAGGGCATGGCTACACCTTC. It translates to CSVRTGHGYTF.

This chain connects TRBV6-6 to TRBJ2-1; 8 bases are shared with TRBD1. V was clipped by 5 bases and J by 1 base; unmatched bases: 4. From germline, CDR1 is MNHNY and CDR2 SVGAGI (reference sequence). This CDR3 contains 15 residues. In DNA, the CDR3 is TGTGCCAGCAGTAGACAGGGGTATTCCTACAATGAGCAGTTCTTC. As protein: CASSRQGYSYNEQFF.

V usage is TRBV11-2 and J usage is TRBJ2-3; 8 bases match TRBD2. The ends lost 1 base at V and 8 bases at J; junction bases unmatched: 14. This CDR3 has 17 residues. Per the germline V gene, CDR1 is SGHAT and CDR2 is FQNNGV. CDR3 in amino acids: CASSLVTPGLVKITQYF. In DNA form, the CDR3 reads TGTGCCAGCAGCTTAGTAACCCCGGGACTAGTCAAAATTACGCAGTATTTT.

The genes are TRBV5-1 and TRBJ2-7; 9 bases map to TRBD1. This CDR3 region has 14 residues. Germline CDR1 and CDR2: SGHRS and YFSETQ. Losses at the gene ends were 5 bases for V and 5 bases for J; bases not matched to a gene: 8. DNA of the CDR3: TGCGCCAGCAGTACACGACAGGGGGGGAACGAGCAGTACTTC. Protein sequence: CASSTRQGGNEQYF.

The gene calls are TRBV6-1 and TRBJ1-6; D remains unclear. CDR3 length: 13 amino acids. The ends were cut back, 0 bases at V and 12 bases at J, with 9 bases in the middle. Per germline, CDR1 MNHNS and CDR2 SASEGT. CDR3 loop: CASSEALAVPLHF. DNA for the CDR3: TGTGCCAGCAGTGAAGCGCTGGCGGTACCCCTCCACTTT.

This chain connects TRBV7-6 to TRBJ2-4; D unresolved. Germline V CDR1 and CDR2: SGHVS, FNYEAQ. V was shortened by 6 bases and J by 0 bases, with 12 bases between the two germline ends. This CDR3 is 15 amino acids long. The CDR3 protein is CASSRDFLAKNIQYF. The CDR3 bases are TGTGCCAGCAGTCGAGATTTCTTAGCCAAAAACATTCAGTACTTC.

The chain couples TRBV7-2 to TRBJ1-1, with 8 bases lining up with TRBD1. The trim removed 1 base at V and 10 bases at J, leaving 8 bases unmatched. The CDR3 is 14 residues long. From germline, CDR1 is SGHTA and CDR2 FQGNSA. As DNA, the CDR3 is TGTGCCAGCAGCTTAGACCCAGGGGGCTTAGGAGCTTTCTTT. Amino acids: CASSLDPGGLGAFF.

This clone was counted between two and nine times. V gene TRBV19 combines with J gene TRBJ1-5; D might be TRBD1 (6 bases). The CDR3 consists of 16 residues. Germline loops: CDR1 LNHDA, CDR2 SQIVND (reference sequence). Trimming took off 11 bases at V and 5 bases at J, with 25 bases between the two ends. CDR3: CAPPSGRRGRDQPQHF. Here the CDR3 DNA reads TGTGCCCCACCTTCGGGGAGGAGGGGGAGGGATCAGCCCCAGCATTTT.

By share of the sample, this clone is medium-sized (0.01 to 0.1%). V usage is TRBV2 and J usage is TRBJ1-1; 7 positions agree with TRBD1. This CDR3 has 15 residues. Trimming removed 6 bases from V and 1 base from J; junction bases left unmatched: 8. Germline V lookup: CDR1 SNHLY, CDR2 FYNNEI. The chain's CDR3 is CASSPRTGPNTEAFF. DNA for the CDR3: TGTGCCAGCAGCCCACGGACAGGCCCGAACACTGAAGCTTTCTTT.